These 8 T cell receptor beta chains share one sample of origin, sequenced in a study of control samples from healthy donors and cancer patients. Profiling relied on immunoSEQ multiplex PCR, and the TCRdb table lists in-frame clones only, not all of them. Of about 80,000 clones in the sample, roughly 91% were seen once. What was sequenced was blood. Every receptor here comes from a middle-aged man in good health.

The V and J genes are TRBV28 and TRBJ2-6; a weak D match, TRBD1 (5 bases). CDR1 MDHEN and CDR2 SYDVKM come from the germline V gene. The germline V and J ends were trimmed by 2 bases and 4 bases, with 9 bases remaining between them. The CDR3 is 15 residues long. The CDR3 region is CASSLVGVGANVLTF. CDR3 DNA: TGTGCCAGCAGTTTAGTAGGGGTCGGGGCCAACGTCCTGACTTTC.

The V call is TRBV2, the J call TRBJ2-5; 12 bases are a match to TRBD2. Germline loops: CDR1 SNHLY, CDR2 FYNNEI. The CDR3 has 17 residues. Trimming cost V 2 bases and J 2 bases; bases outside gene matches: 6. CDR3 sequence (DNA): TGTGCCAGCAGTGAAAGTCTAGCGGGGGGGCGACAAGAGACCCAGTACTTC. Protein sequence: CASSESLAGGRQETQYF.

This chain joins TRBV7-2 and TRBJ1-5, with D possibly TRBD1 on 6 matching bases. CDR1 and CDR2 (germline): SGHTA, FQGNSA. CDR3 length: 13 amino acids. The V gene lost 3 bases and the J gene lost 7 bases, with 10 bases spanning the gap. CDR3 in amino acids: CASSFPGHQPQHF. DNA for the CDR3: TGTGCCAGCAGCTTTCCGGGACACCAGCCCCAGCATTTT. The full variable domain, in which reference TRBV7-2 and TRBJ1-5 provide the parts outside the CDR3, is GAGVSQSPSNKVTEKGKDVELRCDPISGHTALYWYRQSLGQGLEFLIYFQGNSAPDKSGLPSDRFSAERTGGSVSTLTIQRTQQEDSAVYLCASSFPGHQPQHFGDGTRLSIL.

The V gene is TRBV6-1, the J gene TRBJ1-5, with 7 bases aligning to TRBD1. This CDR3 has 13 amino acids. V dropped 2 bases and J dropped 7; count of bases not matched to a gene: 2. Germline values: CDR1 MNHNS, CDR2 SASEGT. The chain's CDR3 is CASSEQGDQPQHF. In nucleotides, the CDR3 is TGTGCCAGCAGTGAACAGGGGGACCAGCCCCAGCATTTT.

This chain links TRBV5-1 with TRBJ2-7; TRBD1 might be the D (6 bases). CDR1 and CDR2 (germline): SGHRS, YFSETQ. The CDR3 contains 15 residues. Trimming shortened V by 0 bases and J by 5 bases, and 15 bases separated the two germline ends. CDR3 sequence (DNA): TGCGCCAGCAGCTTGGGACAGGTTAACCCCAACGAGCAGTACTTC. Amino acids: CASSLGQVNPNEQYF.

This clone has a single count. V usage is TRBV7-3 and J usage is TRBJ2-2; 8 positions match TRBD2. This CDR3 contains 13 residues. Germline V gives CDR1 SGHTA, CDR2 FQGTGA. The trim removed 5 bases at V and 8 bases at J, leaving 4 bases unmatched. The CDR3 DNA follows: TGTGCCAGCAGCCTCGGGAGGGTGGGGGAGCTGTTTTTT. As protein: CASSLGRVGELFF.

The V gene is TRBV7-7, the J gene TRBJ2-7; 9 nucleotides agree with TRBD1. J lost 5 bases, V lost 3 bases, and 2 bases had no gene match. The CDR3 length is 13 residues. The germline V gene has CDR1 SSHAT and CDR2 FNYEAQ (reference sequence). The chain's CDR3 is CASSLDRGDEQYF. CDR3 coding DNA: TGTGCCAGCAGCTTGGACAGGGGCGACGAGCAGTACTTC. Together with reference TRBV7-7 and TRBJ2-7, the CDR3 gives the full variable domain: GAGVSQSPRYKVTKRGQDVTLRCDPISSHATLYWYQQALGQGPEFLTYFNYEAQPDKSGLPSDRFSAERPEGSISTLTIQRTEQRDSAMYRCASSLDRGDEQYFGPGTRLTVT.

In its sample, this clone was seen once. This chain uses TRBV15 with TRBJ2-3; D might be TRBD1 or TRBD2, each matching 6 bases. Between the trimmed V and J ends, which lost 5 bases and 2 bases, there was a span of 17 bases. Germline V gene lookup returns CDR1 LNHNV and CDR2 YYDKDF (reference sequence). The CDR3 is 16 amino acids. The CDR3 nucleotides are TGTGCCACCAGCGTCGGGGGCATTCGGGCCACAGATACGCAGTATTTT. Its protein is CATSVGGIRATDTQYF. The whole variable domain, remainder taken from reference TRBV15 and TRBJ2-3, is DAMVIQNPRYQVTQFGKPVTLSCSQTLNHNVMYWYQQKSSQAPKLLFHYYDKDFNNEADTPDNFQSRRPNTSFCFLDIRSPGLGDTAMYLCATSVGGIRATDTQYFGPGTRLTVL.